A selection of T cell receptor beta chains follows, all from one sample in a study of post-analysis software for immune sequencing data. One entry per CDR3 protein results from TCRdb running MiXCR on the PCR reads. The profile covers hundreds of thousands of distinct CDR3 sequences, with under 70% appearing a single time and roughly 4.4% taken by the ten largest. Sequencing was performed on blood. The receptor set was obtained from a girl aged 10 to 17 with multiple sclerosis. Each CDR3 is given with its conserved first and last residue. The D gene is left open where the match is weak. Clone size is shown for a subset of rows, as once, few, many or a class of expanded clone.

NA NA TRBJ1-1 TRBV6-1 TGTGCCAGCGAGTGGGAGGGGACCATGAACACTGAAGCTTTCTTT CASEWEGTMNTEAFF
NA NA TRBJ2-1 TRBV6-5 TGTGCCAGCACGACTCAGGGGGGGGACAATGAGCAGTTCTTC CASTTQGGDNEQFF
TRBD1 few TRBJ2-3 TRBV12-3/TRBV12-4 TGTGCCAGCAGTCTCCATCCCGGGACAGATTACCTAGGGACGCAGTATTTT CASSLHPGTDYLGTQYF
TRBD1 NA TRBJ1-4 TRBV20-1 TGCAGTGCTGGGACAGCGGGGGAAAAACTGTTTTTT CSAGTAGEKLFF
NA NA TRBJ1-2 TRBV29-1 TGCAGCGTTCGAGACCGGGGCGAATATGACTACACCTTC CSVRDRGEYDYTF
TRBD2 NA TRBJ2-1 TRBV12-3/TRBV12-4 TGTGCCAGCAGTTTCGGACTAGCGGGAGTTTACGACAATGAGCAGTTCTTC CASSFGLAGVYDNEQFF
TRBD2 few TRBJ2-7 TRBV5-6 TGTGCCAGCAGCACCGGACTAGCGGGGGCTTACGAGCAGTACTTC CASSTGLAGAYEQYF
TRBD1 few TRBJ2-7 TRBV6-5 TGTGCCAGCACCCGCCTTCAGGGGGTCCCTACGGGCGAGCAGTACTTC CASTRLQGVPTGEQYF
NA once TRBJ2-4 TRBV10-1 TGCGCCAGCAGTGAAATACAGGGCGGAGAGCAGTACTTC CASSEIQGGEQYF
TRBD2 NA TRBJ2-2 TRBV4-1 TGCGCCAGCAGCCAAGAGATCCCAGCGGGAGGGCCTCTCACCGGGGAGCTGTTTTTT CASSQEIPAGGPLTGELFF
TRBD1 NA TRBJ1-2 TRBV6-1 TGTGCCAGCAGCCTTCAGGGGGTTGATGGCTACACCTTC CASSLQGVDGYTF
NA few TRBJ2-1 TRBV5-1 TGCGCCAGCAGCACCCAGTTCCTAGTTGAGCAGTTCTTC CASSTQFLVEQFF
NA NA TRBJ2-5 TRBV5-1 TGCGCCAGCAGCCGGCTTAGTTGGGAGACCCAGTACTTC CASSRLSWETQYF
NA NA TRBJ2-7 TRBV14 TGTGCCAGCAGCCAGGTGGCCGGGCAGGGGGAGCAGTACTTC CASSQVAGQGEQYF
TRBD2 few TRBJ2-3 TRBV29-1 TGCAGCGTTGGGTCTAGCGGGAGAGATACGCAGTATTTT CSVGSSGRDTQYF
TRBD2 NA TRBJ2-1 TRBV20-1 TGCAGTGCTAGCGGGACTAGCGGGAGCGGTTACAATGAGCAGTTCTTC CSASGTSGSGYNEQFF
TRBD1 NA TRBJ2-3 TRBV5-5 TGTGCCAGCAGCTTCTTGGAGACAGGGACGGTATCAGATACGCAGTATTTT CASSFLETGTVSDTQYF
NA NA TRBJ2-4 TRBV25-1 TGTGCCAGCAGTGGGACGAGGGGGGACCAGTACTTC CASSGTRGDQYF
NA NA TRBJ2-3 TRBV7-9 TGTGCCAGCAGCACCCTCCCCCGGGGGGCAGAACTACCCGCAGATACGCAGTATTTT CASSTLPRGAELPADTQYF
NA NA TRBJ2-5 TRBV29-1 TGCAGCGTACTCGACAGGCAAGAGACCCAGTACTTC CSVLDRQETQYF
TRBD2 few TRBJ2-7 TRBV29-1 TGCAGCGCCGCTTGGCGGGAGTGGACCGAGCAGTACTTC CSAAWREWTEQYF
NA once TRBJ1-2 TRBV5-1 TGCGCCAGCAGCTTGGGGGGATACGAGGTTTATGGCTACACCTTC CASSLGGYEVYGYTF
NA few TRBJ2-7 TRBV27 TGTGCCAGCAGCACATCAGCGGTCTCCTACGAGCAGTACTTC CASSTSAVSYEQYF
NA NA TRBJ2-4 TRBV7-8 TGTGCCAGCAGCTTGGGCTATAGGGTGGCCAAAAACATTCAGTACTTC CASSLGYRVAKNIQYF
TRBD1 few TRBJ2-7 TRBV30 TGTGCCTGGAGGACAAGACAGGGACCCTACGAGCAGTACTTC CAWRTRQGPYEQYF
TRBD2 NA TRBJ2-3 TRBV7-2 TGTGCCAGCAGCTTAAGACTAGCGGGCAGCGGGACGCAGTATTTT CASSLRLAGSGTQYF
NA NA TRBJ1-2 TRBV2 TGTGCCAGCAGGGTAACCTATGGCTACACCTTC CASRVTYGYTF
NA NA TRBJ2-7 TRBV29-1 TGCAGCGTGAAGGGAGAATTGGGGTCCTACGAGCAGTACTTC CSVKGELGSYEQYF
NA few TRBJ2-3 TRBV7-6 TGTGCCAGCAGCTTGGGAGGGGGTTCCCCCACAGATACGCAGTATTTT CASSLGGGSPTDTQYF
NA NA TRBJ2-4 TRBV7-3 TGTGCCAGCAGCTTAGACGGGGGTTTAGGGGCCAAAAACATTCAGTACTTC CASSLDGGLGAKNIQYF
TRBD1 NA TRBJ1-1 TRBV20-1 TGCAGTGCTCATATACAGGGGAGGAGGGCTGAAGCTTTCTTT CSAHIQGRRAEAFF
TRBD2 NA TRBJ2-7 TRBV3-1 TGTGCCAGCAGCCAAGTCTCCGGGACTAGAATCCACGAGCAGTACTTC CASSQVSGTRIHEQYF
NA few TRBJ2-5 TRBV3-1 TGTGCCAGCAGCCAAGATGCGGGGTTTAGGGAGACCCAGTACTTC CASSQDAGFRETQYF
NA NA TRBJ1-1 TRBV4-1 TGCGCCAGCAGCAAACAGGGCCAAGGGGGGTACACTGAAGCTTTCTTT CASSKQGQGGYTEAFF
NA NA TRBJ1-2 TRBV7-9 TGTGCCAGCAGACCCGACAGTCTCGGCTACACCTTC CASRPDSLGYTF
NA NA TRBJ1-2 TRBV20-1 TGCAGTGCTAGAGATCGCGCAGGGCCTGGAGGCTACACCTTC CSARDRAGPGGYTF
TRBD1 NA TRBJ1-6 TRBV7-3 TGTGCCAGCAGCTTAGGCACAGGGGGCTTTAATTCACCCCTCCACTTT CASSLGTGGFNSPLHF
TRBD2 NA TRBJ2-7 TRBV6-1 TGTGCCAGCAGCAGGACTAGCGGAACGGTCTACGAGCAGTACTTC CASSRTSGTVYEQYF
NA NA TRBJ2-7 TRBV20-1 TGCAGTGCTAGAGATAGGCGGGCAGTCTCCTACGAGCAGTACTTC CSARDRRAVSYEQYF